This TCR beta chain emerged from a study of shared clonotypes between healthy human individuals (dated by TCRdb to 2020 to 2022). Describing the broader study: A couple of women and three men aged 18 to 49 years were included in the cohort. For each donor, three plates each were used for CD4 naive and CD4 memory, two plates were used for CD8 naive, and one plate was used for CD8 memory. To estimate repertoire size and how much clonotypes are shared between individuals, the study performed deep sequencing of blood TCR repertoires from roughly five healthy adults. Libraries were prepared and TCR repertoires were sequenced by different laboratories using diverse techniques, in order to increase sequencing depth and limit assay-specific biases. Between about 0.8 and 8.9 billion PBMCs per donor were obtained by leukapheresis.

V is pared back by 5 bases and J by 4 bases, with 17 bases lying between the germline termini. CDR1 is given as SEHNR and CDR2 as FQNEAQ, both from the germline V gene (reference sequence). The CDR3 goes from the cysteine to the phenylalanine over 15 residues. Only the CDR3 part of the read is kept: 45 bases, read in frame from the first base. For the CD8 naive samples, CD45RO-negative cells were positively selected for CCR7, yielding a CD45RA+CCR7+ population from which TemRA cells were excluded. The donors were healthy, HIV-negative adults with no recently reported acute infections or vaccinations. All donors were Caucasian adults living in Nashville, Tennessee, USA. Blood was obtained by leukapheresis, after which PBMCs were separated by Ficoll-Histopaque density gradient centrifugation and cryopreserved in liquid nitrogen vapor phase. Purity and quantity of every magnetically sorted T cell population were checked by analytical flow cytometry. Genomic DNA was isolated from every sorted fraction and measured by UV absorbance on a Nanodrop 2000c.

Notes on this clone: Its antigen is unknown. One base away there is no much larger clone; base qualities are not given.

Overall study outcomes, separate from this receptor: Naive subsets generally had larger estimated clonotype richness than memory subsets. Pairwise subsampling indicated that sequencing depth was expected to affect the degree of clonotype sharing among donors. Only blood was sampled, and tissue TCR repertoires likely differ from those in blood. The small number of donors limited the genetic and exposure-history diversity represented. About 5% of naive CD4, 3% to 3.5% of naive CD8, approximately 2% of memory CD4, and 0.4% of memory CD8 clonotypes were shared across a few donors. Higher generation probabilities were observed for clonotypes shared by all four sorted-subset donors than for non-shared clonotypes. Rarefaction of sorted-subset datasets indicated incomplete sequencing despite the large sequencing depth.

TCR CDR3 regions were amplified from genomic DNA by multiplex PCR using the deep immunoSEQ assay. Genomic DNA extracted from each cell subset was distributed evenly over all wells of several immunoSEQ 96-well plates, and each plate served as one replicate. For sorted subsets, about 200 ng genomic DNA, equal to 30,000 to 35,000 T cell genomes, was loaded into each replicate PCR. Purified libraries were quantified with a Qubit 3.0 fluorometer, sized on a Bioanalyzer 2100, and re-quantified with the KAPA Library Quantification kit. Every immunoSEQ 96-well plate was sequenced on a separate single-read 150-cycle Illumina NextSeq 550 flow cell. The study's processing was this. Because the immunoSEQ output held only junctional sequences and lacked quality scores, the filtering could not match the filtering applied to full-length reads. To assign V/J genes and CDR3, sequences were annotated against IMGT germline references using PyIR, a Python wrapper for IgBLAST v1.9. Reads with weak V/J assignments (E-value above 1e-6), missing CDR3, stop codons, out-of-frame junctions, or ambiguous translated residues were removed. V3J clonotypes were defined by identical inferred V gene, J gene, and CDR3 amino acid sequence. Percentage overlap between repertoires was computed as shared unique clonotypes divided by the size of the smaller repertoire. Richness of each repertoire was evaluated using RTK rarefaction, the Chao1 estimator, and Recon v2.1 estimates of unobserved clonotypes. Generation probabilities for all TCRbeta clonotypes obtained by the gDNA method from a handful of donors were computed using OLGA. TCRdb limited this immuneACCESS table to in-frame rearrangements with V and J called. A share of clones is missing; checked studies link under half to unresolved V genes, and the rest is unexplained. From that table come the V and J calls and clone size; the DNA was used to work out D and trimming. In all, the sample holds about 2.1 million clones, and roughly 91% of those were seen once. Together, the top ten hold 1.5% to 2% of the sample.

Here the chain combines TRBV7-9 and TRBJ1-1; TRBD1 could be the D gene, as 5 bases match. Sample: naive CD8+ T cells from PBMCs. Read against the paper, the sample's cell subset or site label means: CD45RA+CCR7+. The TCR comes from a man younger than 35 in good health. Some clones in this sample may be carry-over from other donors' samples. The DNA sequence is TGTGCCAGCAGCCTCAACAACGGGGGGGTCACTGAAGCTTTCTTT. It specifies CASSLNNGGVTEAFF.